The clone carrying this T cell receptor beta chain was picked up many times. Its antigen is undetermined. The entry originates in a study of T cell repertoires in cytomegalovirus infection. Regarding the study as a whole: Ex vivo, HLA-C-restricted CMV-specific TCR beta clonotypes prevailed over the rest of the response.

CDR3 length: 11 amino acids. V was clipped by 3 bases and J by 6 bases, with 4 bases between them. CDR1 and CDR2 (germline): SGDLS, YYNGEE. TCRdb independently ran MiXCR on the reads; one entry per CDR3 protein. The sample lists about 340,000 distinct CDR3 sequences; under 35% were seen once. The V gene is TRBV9, the J gene TRBJ2-1, with D unresolved. The input for sequencing was cultured PBMCs, taken from culture after CMV antigen stimulation. The TCR sequence derives from a human donor in good health (CMV status not recorded). Some clones in this sample may be carry-over from other donors' samples. CDR3 sequence: CASSGGNEQFF. The CDR3 DNA reads as TGTGCCAGCAGCGGAGGCAATGAGCAGTTCTTC.